This TCR beta chain comes out of a study of blood T cell repertoires in COVID-19. Study as a whole: There were acute and convalescent COVID-19 samples, and they came from the United States, Italy and Spain. T cells, B-cell-depleted T cells, or PBMCs supplied cDNA or gDNA.

In the authors' methods: Using reference gene primer amplification, nucleated cell counts were estimated. This table comes from immunoSEQ multiplex PCR, and its TCRdb copy is limited to in-frame clones, with some not included. The DNA gave D and trimming, while V, J and clone size come from that table. The top ten clones hold around a quarter of a sample with under 200,000 clones, approximately 90% of them seen once. Per germline, CDR1 ENHRY and CDR2 SYGVKD. The CDR3 covers 14 residues. The V gene lost 3 bases and the J gene lost 0 bases, with 9 bases spanning the gap. The chain combines TRBV10-3 with TRBJ2-7; D gene unclear. The material sequenced was peripheral blood. This TCR was recovered from a man aged 55 to 69 with acute or convalescent COVID-19. For the CDR3, the DNA is TGTGCCATCAGTGATTACAGCAGCTCCTACGAGCAGTACTTC. Its translation: CAISDYSSSYEQYF.